These 15 T cell receptor beta chains originate from one sample sequenced in a study of identical twins. One entry per CDR3 protein, called by TCRdb with MiXCR from the 5' RACE reads. The sample includes under 1 million distinct CDR3 sequences, more than 9% of them seen just once. In addition, the sample was reused for a study of yellow fever vaccine responses in identical twins.

Sequencing was performed on PBMCs. Receptors originate from a woman younger than 35 in good health.

In its sample, this clonotype was seen many times. The V gene is TRBV10-3, the J gene TRBJ2-2, with TRBD1 as a possible D gene (6 bases). The V gene lost 7 bases and the J gene lost 1 base, with 13 bases spanning the gap. Per the germline V gene, CDR1 is ENHRY and CDR2 is SYGVKD. This CDR3 region has 15 residues. CDR3: CAIKSRTENTGELFF. The CDR3 bases are TGTGCCATCAAAAGTAGGACAGAGAACACCGGGGAGCTGTTTTTT.

This clonotype has more than one count but fewer than ten. The V and J genes are TRBV6-1 and TRBJ1-2; D is possibly TRBD1 (6 bases). V lost 3 bases and J lost 3, with 11 bases in between. The length of the CDR3 is 14 residues. Germline CDR1 is MNHNS and CDR2 is SASEGT. The CDR3 here is CASSDTGLDYGYTF. The CDR3 bases are TGTGCCAGCAGTGACACAGGGTTGGACTATGGCTACACCTTC.

This clonotype was counted ten times or more. This chain joins TRBV27 and TRBJ2-2; D not resolved. The V end was cut by 3 bases, the J end by 0 bases, with 11 bases between. Germline values: CDR1 MNHEY, CDR2 SMNVEV (reference sequence). There are 16 residues in the CDR3. The CDR3 DNA reads TGTGCCAGCAGTTTCTTCGGAGCCGCGAACACCGGGGAGCTGTTTTTT. It encodes CASSFFGAANTGELFF.

The CDR3: CASSLMGLGGANVLTF. The CDR3 DNA reads TGTGCCAGCAGCTTAATGGGGTTGGGTGGGGCCAACGTCCTGACTTTC. The chain has TRBV11-2 and TRBJ2-6, with D unresolved. The CDR3 runs to 16 residues. Germline lookup yields CDR1 SGHAT and CDR2 FQNNGV. The ends were cut back, 2 bases at V and 3 bases at J, with 11 bases in the middle. Full variable domain (missing parts from reference TRBV11-2 and TRBJ2-6): EAGVAQSPRYKIIEKRQSVAFWCNPISGHATLYWYQQILGQGPKLLIQFQNNGVVDDSQLPKDRFSAERLKGVDSTLKIQPAKLEDSAVYLCASSLMGLGGANVLTFGAGSRLTVL.

This CDR3 reads CAVPGPTDTQYF. The CDR3 coding sequence is TGTGCCGTTCCGGGGCCCACAGATACGCAGTATTTT. The J gene is TRBJ2-3, the V gene TRBV25-1; D possibly matches TRBD1 or TRBD2 (5 bases each). V dropped 11 bases and J dropped 2 bases, with 11 bases sitting between them. CDR3 length equals 12 residues. The V gene's germline CDR1 is MGHDK and CDR2 SYGVNS.

The chain links TRBV4-2 to TRBJ2-1, with D possibly being TRBD2 (5 bases). The CDR3 is 16 residues long. The V and J ends lost 0 bases and 9 bases respectively, with 18 bases between them. The germline V gene encodes CDR1 LGHNA and CDR2 YNFKEQ. CDR3 region: CASSQDGVGSPGEQFF. Here the CDR3 DNA reads TGTGCCAGCAGCCAAGATGGGGTAGGGAGTCCGGGTGAGCAGTTCTTC.

This clonotype was recorded many times. The chain combines TRBV19 with TRBJ2-7; 10 bases are shared with TRBD1. CDR3 size: 14 residues. V lost 9 bases and J lost 4; bases outside the gene matches: 9. Germline CDR1 and CDR2: LNHDA and SQIVND (reference sequence). This chain's CDR3 is CASSAGQGTYEQYF. CDR3 coding DNA: TGTGCCAGCAGCGCGGGACAGGGGACGTACGAGCAGTACTTC. The full variable domain, rest sourced from reference TRBV19 and TRBJ2-7, is DGGITQSPKYLFRKEGQNVTLSCEQNLNHDAMYWYRQDPGQGLRLIYYSQIVNDFQKGDIAEGYSVSREKKESFPLTVTSAQKNPTAFYLCASSAGQGTYEQYFGPGTRLTVT.

This clonotype was seen only a few times. The chain recombines TRBV4-1 with TRBJ2-1; a possible D gene is TRBD2 (5 bases). This CDR3 comprises 14 residues. Germline lookup yields CDR1 MGHRA and CDR2 YSYEKL. V dropped 1 base and J dropped 8 bases, with 12 bases sitting between them. CDR3 sequence (DNA): TGCGCCAGCAGCCAAGTTGGTAGCGTGGATGAGCAGTTCTTC. Amino acids: CASSQVGSVDEQFF.

This clonotype turned up a few times. The chain joins TRBV2 to TRBJ2-1; D remains ambiguous. Trimming took 10 bases from V and 1 from J, leaving 5 bases between them. The CDR3 length is 11 residues. Per the germline V gene, CDR1 is SNHLY and CDR2 is FYNNEI. The chain's CDR3 is CATASYNEQFF. The CDR3 bases are TGTGCCACTGCTTCCTACAATGAGCAGTTCTTC.

The V and J genes are TRBV5-1 and TRBJ2-7, with 9 nucleotides matching TRBD2. Germline V gene sequence: CDR1 SGHRS, CDR2 YFSETQ. The junction had 8 bases not matched to a gene; V was cut back by 3 bases and J by 4 bases. CDR3 length: 15 residues. DNA of the CDR3: TGCGCCAGCAGCTCCGGGGGCGGGGGGGGATACGAGCAGTACTTC. Translated, it gives CASSSGGGGGYEQYF.

This clonotype was seen more than once but under ten times. The CDR3 nucleotides read TGTGCCACCAGTGATTTGGGACAGGGGGGGATCCAAGAGACCCAGTACTTC. This gives the protein CATSDLGQGGIQETQYF. The rearrangement links TRBV24-1 to TRBJ2-5; 10 bases line up with TRBD1. CDR3 size: 17 residues. The V gene end was trimmed by 0 bases and the J gene end by 1 base; junction bases not matched to a gene: 4. CDR1 and CDR2 (germline): KGHDR, SFDVKD.

This clonotype showed up many times. The rearrangement uses TRBV10-3 and TRBJ1-1; D possibly corresponds to TRBD1 (6 bases). V dropped 10 bases and J dropped 1 base, with 10 bases sitting between them. Looked up from germline, CDR1 is ENHRY and CDR2 is SYGVKD. This CDR3 has 12 residues. The CDR3 protein is CATRGENTEAFF. The DNA for the CDR3 is TGTGCCACAAGGGGGGAGAACACTGAAGCTTTCTTT.

This rearrangement joins TRBV20-1 to TRBJ2-1; 9 bases fit TRBD2. This CDR3 spans 16 amino acids. The J segment lost 0 bases and the V segment lost 2 bases, leaving 5 bases of the junction unmatched. Germline values: CDR1 DFQATT, CDR2 SNEGSKA (reference sequence). The CDR3 bases are TGCAGTGCTAGATTGAGCGGGGGGTACTCCTACAATGAGCAGTTCTTC. It specifies CSARLSGGYSYNEQFF.

In this sample, this clonotype turned up a few times. CDR3 coding DNA: TGTGCCAGCAGCTTATATCGACAGGGGGATGAAAAACTGTTTTTT. Translated: CASSLYRQGDEKLFF. The chain recombines TRBV7-8 with TRBJ1-4, with 9 bases fitting TRBD1. The CDR3 length is 15 residues. Germline lookup yields CDR1 SGHVS and CDR2 FQNEAQ. Trimming at V came to 2 bases and at J to 6 bases, leaving 4 bases not matched to a gene.

In this sample, this clonotype turned up once. A much bigger clone sits one base away, suggesting this may be a read error. This chain links TRBV20-1 with TRBJ1-2; TRBD1 might be the D (5 bases). The germline gives CDR1 DFQATT, CDR2 SNEGSKA (reference sequence). The CDR3 length is 12 residues. CDR3: CSARKGTDGHTF. The CDR3 nucleotides are TGCAGTGCTAGAAAAGGGACCGATGGCCACACCTTC.